The subject of this entry is one T cell receptor beta chain. The target antigen is unknown. A junction boundary mismatches the germline segment, possibly from a read error. These data belong to a study of T cell responses to AZD1222 COVID-19 vaccine. Whole-study findings and limits: Repertoires were obtained only post-peak T cell response. Seropositive AZD1222 recipients at baseline numbered only 6 or 7. Rises in breadth and depth of Spike-specific TCRs came after two AZD1222 doses.

CDR3 size: 13 residues. In germline, CDR1 is SQVTM, CDR2 ANQGSEA. The method was immunoSEQ multiplex PCR; TCRdb's version includes in-frame clones alone and lacks a portion of them. The sample consists of approximately 100,000 clones, 85% to 90% of them appearing once. Specimen: peripheral blood, collected on day 0 of AZD1222 vaccination. The chain couples TRBV29-1 to TRBJ1-2; D is uncertain. This TCR came from an adult in good health. The chain's CDR3 is CSAEEGFGYGYTF. The CDR3 bases are TGCAGCGCTGAAGAGGGATTTGGGTATGGCTACACCTTC.